This T cell receptor (beta chain) came from a study of blood T cell repertoires in COVID-19. Study as a whole: COVID-19 samples collected from the United States, Italy and Spain covered acute and convalescent phases. The analysed material was cDNA or gDNA that came from T cells, B-cell-depleted T cells, or PBMCs.

V lost 1 base and J lost 2; bases outside the gene matches: 6. The CDR3 has 18 amino acids. Germline V gene sequence: CDR1 MGHRA, CDR2 YSYEKL. As handled by the study authors: Estimation of nucleated cell counts relied on the amplification of reference gene primers. Profiled with immunoSEQ multiplex PCR; TCRdb holds only in-frame clones, not every one. Clonal size and the V and J genes are those of that table, whereas D and trimming came from the DNA. The data hold roughly 230,000 clones, with 89% observed a single time. The material sequenced was peripheral blood. V and J are TRBV4-1 and TRBJ1-5; 12 nucleotides agree with TRBD1. The receptor's source is a woman aged 40 to 49 who had recovered from COVID-19. The CDR3 loop is CASSQGDRGREGNQPQHF. In DNA form, the CDR3 reads TGCGCCAGCAGCCAAGGGGACAGGGGGCGCGAGGGCAATCAGCCCCAGCATTTT.